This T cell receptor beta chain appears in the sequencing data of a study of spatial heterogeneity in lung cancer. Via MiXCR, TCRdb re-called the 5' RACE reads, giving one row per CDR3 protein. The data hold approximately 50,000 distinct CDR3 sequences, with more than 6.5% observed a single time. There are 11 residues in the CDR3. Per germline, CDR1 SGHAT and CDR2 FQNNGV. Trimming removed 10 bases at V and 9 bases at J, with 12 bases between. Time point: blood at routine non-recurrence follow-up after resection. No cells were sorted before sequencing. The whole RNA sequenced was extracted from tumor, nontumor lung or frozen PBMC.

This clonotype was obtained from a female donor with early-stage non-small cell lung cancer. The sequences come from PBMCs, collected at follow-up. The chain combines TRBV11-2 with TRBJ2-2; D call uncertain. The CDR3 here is CATTLGWELFF. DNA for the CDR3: TGTGCCACCACCCTGGGATGGGAGCTGTTTTTT.